These 14 T cell receptor beta chains originate from one sample sequenced in a study of glioma-infiltrating T cells (dated by TCRdb to about 2016). The run used an Illumina MiSeq. The iRepertoire nested amplicon-rescue multiplex PCR (arm-PCR) platform was used to amplify TCR alpha and beta CDR3 regions from RNA. TCRdb reworked the public reads: Q25 trimming with fastp, MiXCR clone assembly, productive beta chains retained. Under each unique CDR3 protein, matching rows form one entry showing the most common genes and DNA. This sample gives around 100,000 distinct CDR3 sequences in total; approximately 28% of them show up just once. The ten largest clones represent less than 55% of the sample. The source material was glioma tissue, nonneoplastic brain tissue, or PBMCs (not recorded which). The origin of the receptors is a human donor with low-grade glioma or glioblastoma, undergoing nonglioma brain surgery, or in good health (not recorded which).

This clonotype was recorded many times. The V and J genes are TRBV7-2 and TRBJ1-3; the D gene is possibly TRBD1 (5 bases). This CDR3 spans 16 amino acids. V was trimmed by 1 base and J by 4 bases, leaving 14 bases between them. Germline V gene data show CDR1 as SGHTA and CDR2 as FQGNSA. In nucleotides, the CDR3 is TGTGCCAGCAGCTTAGTGTTTAAGGGGAGCGGAAACACCATATATTTT. Residues: CASSLVFKGSGNTIYF.

This clonotype was detected ten times or more. V gene TRBV6-1 combines with J gene TRBJ2-3; maybe TRBD1 (5 bases). V lost 5 bases, J lost 6 bases, and 12 bases lay in between. The CDR3 length is 13 residues. Germline CDR1 and CDR2: MNHNS and SASEGT. Here the CDR3 reads CASSLSRADTQYF. The CDR3 DNA reads TGTGCCAGCAGTTTGAGCAGGGCCGATACGCAGTATTTT.

To note about this clonotype: This sequence may be a read error, since a much larger clone differs from it by one base. The chain combines TRBV7-9 with TRBJ2-3; possible D gene TRBD1, 5 bases. The CDR3 runs 13 residues. CDR1 is SEHNR and CDR2 is FQNEAQ in the germline V gene (reference sequence). The CDR3 loop is CANSLFQGDTQYF. CDR3 nucleotide sequence: TGTGCCAACAGCTTATTCCAGGGAGATACGCAGTATTTT. Full variable domain (remainder filled in from reference TRBV7-9 and TRBJ2-3): DTGVSQNPRHKITKRGQNVTFRCDPISEHNRLYWYRQTLGQGPEFLTYFQNEAQLEKSRLLSDRFSAERPKGSFSTLEIQRTEQGDSAMYLCANSLFQGDTQYFGPGTRLTVL.

This clonotype was counted at least ten times. This chain uses TRBV6-1 with TRBJ2-2; D might be TRBD1 or TRBD2, each matching 5 bases. Germline assignment: CDR1 MNHNS and CDR2 SASEGT. Trimming removed 6 bases at V and 4 bases at J, with 15 bases between. The CDR3 spans 15 residues. The CDR3 coding sequence is TGTGCCAGCAGAATATTAAGAGGGGCCACCGGGGAGCTGTTTTTT. Residues: CASRILRGATGELFF.

This chain connects TRBV2 to TRBJ2-7; 9 bases fit TRBD1. Per the germline V gene, CDR1 is SNHLY and CDR2 is FYNNEI. There are 16 residues in the CDR3. V shed 4 bases, J shed 5 bases, and the junction held 12 bases outside the gene matches. The DNA of the CDR3 is TGTGCCAGCAGTGGGACCTACAGGGGGCAATCTCACGAGCAGTACTTC. Its translation: CASSGTYRGQSHEQYF.

Note on this clonotype: A read error is possible here, since a much larger clone lies one base away. The chain employs TRBV7-2 and TRBJ1-3; weak D call: TRBD1 (5 bases). The CDR3 runs to 13 residues. From germline, CDR1 is SGHTA and CDR2 FQGNSA. This CDR3 reads CDSSLEGGNTIYF. The DNA of the CDR3 is TGTGACAGCAGCTTAGAGGGGGGAAACACCATATATTTT.

As regards this clonotype: A read error is possible here, since a much larger clone lies one base away. The rearrangement uses TRBV20-1 and TRBJ2-1, with 7 bases matching TRBD2. The CDR3 has 14 residues. Germline V gene sequence: CDR1 DFQATT, CDR2 SNEGSKA (reference sequence). The CDR3 protein is CSAALAFGPNEQLF. The CDR3 coding sequence is TGCAGTGCGGCACTAGCGTTCGGGCCTAATGAGCAGCTCTTC.

Turning to this clonotype: The CDR3 end shows no conserved phenylalanine or tryptophan, and so a read error is likely. The V gene is TRBV28, the J gene TRBJ1-2, with no clear D. V lost 6 bases and J lost 10, with 21 bases in between. Germline CDR1 MDHEN, CDR2 SYDVKM. CDR3 length: 14 residues. Here the CDR3 reads CASSPRDELKSYTL. CDR3 coding DNA: TGTGCCAGCAGCCCTAGAGACGAACTGAAATCCTACACCCTC.

On this clonotype itself: Just one base apart from a much larger clone, this may be a read error. The V call is TRBV27, the J call TRBJ2-1; D may be TRBD1 (5 bases). The germline V gene has CDR1 MNHEY and CDR2 SMNVEV (reference sequence). V was cut by 6 bases and J by 8 bases, with 20 bases left in between. The CDR3 is 15 amino acids. CDR3 nucleotides: TGTGCCAGCAGATCTACCGGGCTCCTGGGGCATGAGCAGTTCTTC. This encodes CASRSTGLLGHEQFF.

This clonotype was counted many times. The chain couples TRBV6-1 to TRBJ2-7; tentatively, D is TRBD1 (6 bases). Per the germline V gene, CDR1 is MNHNS and CDR2 is SASEGT. Trimming took 5 bases from V and 6 from J, leaving 11 bases between them. The CDR3 has 12 amino acids. The DNA for the CDR3 is TGTGCCAGCAGTCACCTCAGGGGCGAGCAGTACTTC. Its protein is CASSHLRGEQYF.

The table lists this clonotype with a few counts. Just one base apart from a much larger clone, this may be a read error. This rearrangement joins TRBV4-1 to TRBJ2-7; D call uncertain. Trimming removed 1 base from V and 0 bases from J, with 10 bases in between. The CDR3 extends over 15 amino acids. Germline V gene lookup returns CDR1 MGHRA and CDR2 YSYEKL. Written as DNA, the CDR3 is TGCGCCAGCAGCCAAGCTAGGACGCTCTCCTACGAGCAGTACTTC. Encoded protein: CASSQARTLSYEQYF.

This clonotype showed up many times. V and J are TRBV5-1 and TRBJ1-1, with a possible D match to TRBD1 (6 bases). CDR1 is SGHRS, CDR2 YFSETQ, per germline. The germline V and J ends were trimmed by 3 bases and 4 bases, with 10 bases remaining between them. The length of the CDR3 is 13 residues. CDR3 nucleotide sequence: TGCGCCAGCAGCTCGGCAGGGGCCACTGAAGCTTTCTTT. It yields the protein CASSSAGATEAFF.

This clonotype appeared many times. The rearrangement links TRBV28 to TRBJ1-1, with 7 bases aligning to TRBD1. Germline V gives CDR1 MDHEN, CDR2 SYDVKM. Trimming cost V 6 bases and J 5 bases; bases outside gene matches: 3. The CDR3 has 12 amino acids. The CDR3 loop is CASSQGQTEAFF. The CDR3 DNA sequence: TGTGCCAGCAGCCAGGGACAGACTGAAGCTTTCTTT.

Comments on this clonotype: Germline is not matched at one junction end, which may reflect a read error. V is TRBV12-3 or TRBV12-4 and J is TRBJ1-1, with D perhaps TRBD1 (5 bases). The length of the CDR3 is 12 residues. In nucleotides, the CDR3 is TGTGCCGGCAGCCCTTCAGGGTTGAGCGCTTTCTTT. As protein: CAGSPSGLSAFF.